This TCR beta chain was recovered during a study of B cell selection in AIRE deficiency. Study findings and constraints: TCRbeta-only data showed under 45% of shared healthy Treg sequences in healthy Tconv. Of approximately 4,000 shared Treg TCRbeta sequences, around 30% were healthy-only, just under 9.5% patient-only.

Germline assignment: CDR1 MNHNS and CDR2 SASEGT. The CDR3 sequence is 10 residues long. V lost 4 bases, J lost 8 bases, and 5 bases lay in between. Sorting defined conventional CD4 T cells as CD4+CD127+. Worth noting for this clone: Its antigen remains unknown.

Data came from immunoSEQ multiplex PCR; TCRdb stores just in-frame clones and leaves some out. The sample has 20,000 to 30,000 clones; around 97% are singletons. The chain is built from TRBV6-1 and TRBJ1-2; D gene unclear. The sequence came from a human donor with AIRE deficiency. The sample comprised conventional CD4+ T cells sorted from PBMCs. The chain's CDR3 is CASSGQGYTF. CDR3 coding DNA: TGTGCCAGCAGTGGTCAAGGCTACACCTTC.